This TCR beta chain was documented in a study of PD-L1 blockade in urothelial cancer. Study-wide background: Of prior chemotherapy regimens, patients had received between 0 and 3.

The sample holds one count of this clone. Germline V gives CDR1 SGHTA, CDR2 FQGTGA. V shed 5 bases, J shed 7 bases, and the junction held 14 bases outside the gene matches. The CDR3 spans 17 residues. Repertoires were generated with immunoSEQ multiplex PCR, while TCRdb's copy carries only in-frame clones and drops some. This table has roughly 40,000 clones, about 89% appearing once. Regarding time point: pretreatment peripheral blood. Every patient provided from 1 to 8 samples, collected pretreatment and on-treatment. The specimen comprised PBMCs, sampled around atezolizumab (anti-PD-L1) treatment. The TCR comes from a woman aged 60-75 years with urothelial cancer. The chain combines TRBV7-3 with TRBJ2-1; 10 nucleotides match TRBD2. In DNA form, the CDR3 reads TGTGCCAGCAGCGCGGGGAGTCTAGCGGGGGCCTTTAATGAGCAGTTCTTC. Its protein product is CASSAGSLAGAFNEQFF. The full variable domain, with the rest looked up from reference TRBV7-3 and TRBJ2-1, is GAGVSQTPSNKVTEKGKYVELRCDPISGHTALYWYRQSLGQGPEFLIYFQGTGAADDSGLPNDRFFAVRPEGSVSTLKIQRTERGDSAVYLCASSAGSLAGAFNEQFFGPGTRLTVL.